This T cell receptor (beta chain) emerged from a study of HIV-infected children after antiretroviral therapy interruption. Study overall: Most children had recorded EBV and CMV exposure. Continuous-treatment samples came from weeks 0, 48 and 150.

Described treatment: PENTA 11 planned treatment interruption arm or continuous ART arm. For this clonotype: Its target is unknown.

Study results and caveats: After treatment interruption started, naive CD4+ CDR3 overlap across time points dropped. Three patients showed more shared-triplet CDR3 clusters following treatment interruption.

RNA-based 3' RACE libraries used unique molecular identifiers. TCRdb re-derived calls from the 3' RACE reads in MiXCR, one entry per CDR3 protein. The table shows roughly 3,700 distinct CDR3 sequences, with over 4% occurring only once. CDR1 and CDR2 from the germline V gene are KGHDR and SFDVKD. V was cut by 4 bases and J by 0 bases, with 11 bases left in between. There are 15 residues in the CDR3. This chain connects TRBV24-1 to TRBJ2-5, with D possibly being TRBD1 (5 bases). This sequence was found in a pool of human donors with HIV. The sequencing here drew on CD45RO+ CD8+ T cells from PBMCs, pooled from several time points, taken from a donor given antiretroviral therapy, either interrupted or continuous. Subset noted: memory CD8+ CD45RO+ CD45RA- T cells. The CDR3 DNA reads TGTGCCACCAGTGAGCTGACAGAGTACCAAGAGACCCAGTACTTC. Translating gives CATSELTEYQETQYF.